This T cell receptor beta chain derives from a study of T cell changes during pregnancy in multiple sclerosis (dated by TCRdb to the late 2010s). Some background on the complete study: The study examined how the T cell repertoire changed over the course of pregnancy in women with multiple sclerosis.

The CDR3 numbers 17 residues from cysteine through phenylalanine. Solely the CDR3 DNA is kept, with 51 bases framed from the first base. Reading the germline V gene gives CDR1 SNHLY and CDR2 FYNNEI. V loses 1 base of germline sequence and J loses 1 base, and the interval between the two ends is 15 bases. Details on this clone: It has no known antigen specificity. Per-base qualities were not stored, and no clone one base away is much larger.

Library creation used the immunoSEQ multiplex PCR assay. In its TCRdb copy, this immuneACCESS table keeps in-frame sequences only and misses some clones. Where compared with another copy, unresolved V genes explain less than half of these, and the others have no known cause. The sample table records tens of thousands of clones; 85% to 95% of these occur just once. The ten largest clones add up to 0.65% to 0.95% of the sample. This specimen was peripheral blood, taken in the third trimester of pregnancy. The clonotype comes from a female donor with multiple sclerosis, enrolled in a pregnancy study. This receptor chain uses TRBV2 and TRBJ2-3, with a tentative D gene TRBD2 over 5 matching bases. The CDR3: CASSEEVGGGRTDTQYF. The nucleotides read TGTGCCAGCAGTGAAGAGGTTGGCGGAGGCCGCACAGATACGCAGTATTTT. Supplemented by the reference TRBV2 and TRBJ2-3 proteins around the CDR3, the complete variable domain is EPEVTQTPSHQVTQMGQEVILRCVPISNHLYFYWYRQILGQKVEFLVSFYNNEISEKSEIFDDQFSVERPDGSNFTLKIRSTKLEDSAMYFCASSEEVGGGRTDTQYFGPGTRLTVL.